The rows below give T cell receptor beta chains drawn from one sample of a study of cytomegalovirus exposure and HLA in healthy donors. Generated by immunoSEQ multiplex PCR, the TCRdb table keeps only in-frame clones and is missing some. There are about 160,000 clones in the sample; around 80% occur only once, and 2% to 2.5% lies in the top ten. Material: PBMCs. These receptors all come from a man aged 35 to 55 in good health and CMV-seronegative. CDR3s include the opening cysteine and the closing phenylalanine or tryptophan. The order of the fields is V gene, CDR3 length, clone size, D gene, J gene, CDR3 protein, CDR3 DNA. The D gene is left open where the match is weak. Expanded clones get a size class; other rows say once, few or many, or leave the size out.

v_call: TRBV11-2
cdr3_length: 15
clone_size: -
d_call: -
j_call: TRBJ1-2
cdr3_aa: CASSLDFSGVDGYTF
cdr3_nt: TGTGCCAGCAGCTTAGATTTTTCAGGGGTCGATGGCTACACCTTC

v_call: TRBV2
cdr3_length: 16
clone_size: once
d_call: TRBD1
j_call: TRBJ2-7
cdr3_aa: CASSEGWGQGSYEQYF
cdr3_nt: TGTGCCAGCAGTGAAGGATGGGGACAGGGGTCCTACGAGCAGTACTTC

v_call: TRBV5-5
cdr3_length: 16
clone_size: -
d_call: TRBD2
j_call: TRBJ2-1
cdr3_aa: CASSLVRRGRENEQFF
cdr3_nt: TGTGCCAGCAGCTTGGTTCGCCGCGGGAGGGAAAATGAGCAGTTCTTC

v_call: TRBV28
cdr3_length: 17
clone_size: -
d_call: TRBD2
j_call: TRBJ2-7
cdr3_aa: CASSKVTTTSGSYEQYF
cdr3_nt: TGTGCCAGCAGCAAAGTCACCACAACTAGCGGGAGCTACGAGCAGTACTTC

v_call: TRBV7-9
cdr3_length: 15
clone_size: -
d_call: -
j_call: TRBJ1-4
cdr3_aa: CSSSLVLSTNEKLFF
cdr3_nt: TGTTCCAGCAGCTTAGTACTTTCAACTAATGAAAAACTGTTTTTT

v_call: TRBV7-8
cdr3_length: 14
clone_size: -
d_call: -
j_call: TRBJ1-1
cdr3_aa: CASSLATGNTEAFF
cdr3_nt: TGTGCCAGCAGCTTAGCGACAGGTAACACTGAAGCTTTCTTT

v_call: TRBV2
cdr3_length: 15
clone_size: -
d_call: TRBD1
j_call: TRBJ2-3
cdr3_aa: CASSRGQGASDTQYF
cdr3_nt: TGTGCCAGCAGTAGGGGACAGGGGGCGTCGGATACGCAGTATTTT

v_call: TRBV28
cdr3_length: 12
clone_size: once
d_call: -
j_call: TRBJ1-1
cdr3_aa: CASSQSHTEAFF
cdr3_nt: TGTGCCAGCAGCCAGTCTCACACTGAAGCTTTCTTT

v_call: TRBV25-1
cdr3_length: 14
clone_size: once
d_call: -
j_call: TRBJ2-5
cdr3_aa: CASSQGSGRETQYF
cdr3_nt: TGTGCCAGCTCCCAGGGGTCCGGGAGGGAGACCCAGTACTTC

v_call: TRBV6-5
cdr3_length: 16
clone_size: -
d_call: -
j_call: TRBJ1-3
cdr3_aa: CASSYELGGSGNTIYF
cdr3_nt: TGTGCCAGCAGTTACGAGTTGGGGGGCTCTGGAAACACCATATATTTT

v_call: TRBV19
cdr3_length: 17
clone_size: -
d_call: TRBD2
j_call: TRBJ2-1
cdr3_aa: CASSIVGTSGPKGEQFF
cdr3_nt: TGTGCCAGTAGTATAGTCGGGACTAGCGGGCCCAAAGGGGAGCAGTTCTTC

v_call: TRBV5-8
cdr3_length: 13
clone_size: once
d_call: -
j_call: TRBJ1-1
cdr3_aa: CASSLTGNTEAFF
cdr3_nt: TGTGCCAGCAGCTTGACGGGTAACACTGAAGCTTTCTTT

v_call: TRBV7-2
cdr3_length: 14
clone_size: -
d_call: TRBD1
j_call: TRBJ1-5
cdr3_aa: CASSLRQGGQPQHF
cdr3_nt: TGTGCCAGCAGCTTAAGGCAGGGGGGTCAGCCCCAGCATTTT

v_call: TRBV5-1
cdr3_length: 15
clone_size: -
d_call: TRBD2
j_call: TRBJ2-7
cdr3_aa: CASSLGTSGTYEQYF
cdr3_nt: TGCGCCAGCAGCCTGGGGACTAGCGGGACCTACGAGCAGTACTTC

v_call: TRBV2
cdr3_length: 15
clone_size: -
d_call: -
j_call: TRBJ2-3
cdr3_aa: CASHKGQPSTDTQYF
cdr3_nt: TGTGCCAGCCACAAGGGGCAACCCAGCACAGATACGCAGTATTTT

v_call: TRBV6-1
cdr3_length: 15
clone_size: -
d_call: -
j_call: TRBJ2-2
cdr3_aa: CASRTPSRGTGELFF
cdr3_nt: TGTGCCAGCAGGACCCCGTCACGGGGCACCGGGGAGCTGTTTTTT

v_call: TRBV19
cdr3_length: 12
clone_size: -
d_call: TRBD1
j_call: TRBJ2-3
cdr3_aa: CASRDRGDTQYF
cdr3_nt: TGTGCCAGTAGGGACAGGGGAGATACGCAGTATTTT

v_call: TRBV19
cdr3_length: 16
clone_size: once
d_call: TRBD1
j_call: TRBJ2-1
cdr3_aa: CASSIWGQGFNNEQFF
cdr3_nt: TGTGCCAGTAGTATATGGGGACAGGGATTTAACAATGAGCAGTTCTTC

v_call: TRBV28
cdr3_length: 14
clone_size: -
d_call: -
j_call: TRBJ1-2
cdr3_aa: CASTPGEANYGYTF
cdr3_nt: TGTGCCAGCACGCCGGGGGAGGCTAACTATGGCTACACCTTC

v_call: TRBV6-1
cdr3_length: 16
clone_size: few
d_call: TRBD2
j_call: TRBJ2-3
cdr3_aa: CASSVSSGSATDTQYF
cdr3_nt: TGTGCCAGCAGTGTGTCTAGCGGGAGTGCCACAGATACGCAGTATTTT

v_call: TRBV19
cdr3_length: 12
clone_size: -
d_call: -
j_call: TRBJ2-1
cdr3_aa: CASSTTRNGRFF
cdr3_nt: TGTGCCAGTAGTACTACTAGAAATGGTCGGTTCTTC

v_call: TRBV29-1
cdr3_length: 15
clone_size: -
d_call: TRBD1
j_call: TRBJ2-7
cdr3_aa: CSVGSPGTGKHEQYF
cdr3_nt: TGCAGCGTTGGGAGTCCCGGGACAGGGAAACACGAGCAGTACTTC

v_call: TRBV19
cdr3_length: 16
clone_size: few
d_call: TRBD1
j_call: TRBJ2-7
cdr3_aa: CASSNPGTDSSYEQYF
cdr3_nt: TGTGCCAGTAGTAACCCCGGGACAGACAGCTCCTACGAGCAGTACTTC